The rows below give T cell receptor beta chains drawn from one sample of a study of cytomegalovirus exposure and HLA in healthy donors. The method was immunoSEQ multiplex PCR; TCRdb's version includes in-frame clones alone and lacks a portion of them. The table includes 100,000 to 150,000 clones, roughly four fifths detected once. Sequences were obtained from PBMCs. These receptors were collected from a woman between 40 and 55 years old in good health and CMV-seropositive. CDR3s include the opening cysteine and the closing phenylalanine or tryptophan. Each record gives: CDR3 DNA, CDR3 protein, V gene, D gene, clone size, J gene. A D gene is named only where the DNA matches it firmly. A clone size is listed for some rows: how often the clone was seen (once, few, many), or a class if it is expanded.

cdr3_nt: TGTGCCAGCAGCAGGACGGGAATGCCGAACACTGAAGCTTTCTTT
cdr3_aa: CASSRTGMPNTEAFF
v_call: TRBV2
d_call: .
clone_size: few
j_call: TRBJ1-1

cdr3_nt: TGTGCCAGCAGTTTAGATTGGGGGGGTGGCACTGAAGCTTTCTTT
cdr3_aa: CASSLDWGGGTEAFF
v_call: TRBV28
d_call: .
clone_size: .
j_call: TRBJ1-1

cdr3_nt: TGCGCCAGCAGCTCGCGGCTAGCGGGAGAGGATGAGCAGTTCTTC
cdr3_aa: CASSSRLAGEDEQFF
v_call: TRBV5-1
d_call: TRBD2
clone_size: .
j_call: TRBJ2-1

cdr3_nt: TGTGCCAGCAGTTTAAGAGGGGGGGCTAACGAGCAGTACTTC
cdr3_aa: CASSLRGGANEQYF
v_call: TRBV27
d_call: .
clone_size: .
j_call: TRBJ2-7

cdr3_nt: TGTGCCAGCTCACCAATGGGACAGAGGACTAGCGGTACCACCGGGGAGCTGTTTTTT
cdr3_aa: CASSPMGQRTSGTTGELFF
v_call: TRBV18
d_call: TRBD2
clone_size: .
j_call: TRBJ2-2

cdr3_nt: TGTGCCAGCAGCCAAGATCTAAAGAGCGAGCAGTACTTC
cdr3_aa: CASSQDLKSEQYF
v_call: TRBV14
d_call: .
clone_size: many
j_call: TRBJ2-7

cdr3_nt: TGTGCCAGCAGTTTTTTCAGGGAGGCGTATCAGCCCCAGCATTTT
cdr3_aa: CASSFFREAYQPQHF
v_call: TRBV28
d_call: .
clone_size: .
j_call: TRBJ1-5

cdr3_nt: TGCGCCAGCAGTGAGGCGACGGGGTACGAGCAGTACTTC
cdr3_aa: CASSEATGYEQYF
v_call: TRBV10-1
d_call: .
clone_size: .
j_call: TRBJ2-7

cdr3_nt: TGTGCCAGCAGCCACGACAGGGGTAACGGGGAGCTGTTTTTT
cdr3_aa: CASSHDRGNGELFF
v_call: TRBV5-8
d_call: TRBD1
clone_size: .
j_call: TRBJ2-2

cdr3_nt: TGTGCCAGCAGCCAGGACAGGGGGCGAAGCACTGAAGCTTTCTTT
cdr3_aa: CASSQDRGRSTEAFF
v_call: TRBV13
d_call: TRBD1
clone_size: once
j_call: TRBJ1-1

cdr3_nt: TGTGCCAGCAGCTTGGACAGCTCTAACTATGGCTACACCTTC
cdr3_aa: CASSLDSSNYGYTF
v_call: TRBV11-1
d_call: .
clone_size: .
j_call: TRBJ1-2

cdr3_nt: TGTGCCAGCAGTTTAACCGAGTCTGGGGCGGGAGCCTACGAGCAGTACTTC
cdr3_aa: CASSLTESGAGAYEQYF
v_call: TRBV28
d_call: TRBD2
clone_size: few
j_call: TRBJ2-7

cdr3_nt: TGTGCCTGGAGTGTAGGGAGGAACACTGAAGCTTTCTTT
cdr3_aa: CAWSVGRNTEAFF
v_call: TRBV30
d_call: .
clone_size: .
j_call: TRBJ1-1

cdr3_nt: TGTGCCAGCAGCCCCATTGACGTGAGGGATGAAAAACTGTTTTTT
cdr3_aa: CASSPIDVRDEKLFF
v_call: TRBV7-2
d_call: .
clone_size: few
j_call: TRBJ1-4

cdr3_nt: TGTGCCAGCAGGCCCGGGGGGGCCCGGGGGGAGCAGTTCTTC
cdr3_aa: CASRPGGARGEQFF
v_call: TRBV28
d_call: TRBD2
clone_size: .
j_call: TRBJ2-1

cdr3_nt: TGTGCCAGCAGTTTGCCCCCGGATAGCGAAGGACCCGGGGAGCTGTTTTTT
cdr3_aa: CASSLPPDSEGPGELFF
v_call: TRBV27
d_call: .
clone_size: .
j_call: TRBJ2-2

cdr3_nt: TGTGCCAGCAGTTTATTAGGAGGGGCCACTGAAGCTTTCTTT
cdr3_aa: CASSLLGGATEAFF
v_call: TRBV27
d_call: .
clone_size: .
j_call: TRBJ1-1